Below are 9 T cell receptor beta chains sequenced from a single sample in a study of neoadjuvant nivolumab and ipilimumab in lung cancer. Only in-frame clones appear in the TCRdb table, and some are missing; sequencing was by immunoSEQ multiplex PCR. In the table there are fewer than 20,000 clones, approximately 87% of which are singletons. Source: peripheral blood, taken before neoadjuvant nivolumab, alone or with ipilimumab. All receptors come from an adult with non-small cell lung cancer.

The chain has TRBV6-5 and TRBJ2-5, with D unresolved. Per the germline V gene, CDR1 is MNHEY and CDR2 is SVGAGI. The CDR3 is 13 residues long. V lost 3 bases to trimming and J lost 5 bases, with 10 bases between them. CDR3 DNA sequence: TGTGCCAGCAGTTATAACGATCGGGAGACCCAGTACTTC. It yields the protein CASSYNDRETQYF.

The chain has TRBV18 and TRBJ2-7; possible D gene TRBD1, 7 bases. The CDR3 length is 15 residues. Trimming left V 3 bases short and J 2 bases short, with 14 bases between. Per the germline V gene, CDR1 is KGHSH and CDR2 is LQKENI. In DNA, the CDR3 is TGTGCCAGCTCACCTTTAACAGGGGAGGCCTACGAGCAGTACTTC. Its translation is CASSPLTGEAYEQYF.

This clone appeared once. The rearrangement uses TRBV5-1 and TRBJ2-2; D assignment may be TRBD1 or TRBD2 (6 bases each). Trimming took off 4 bases at V and 0 bases at J, with 10 bases between the two ends. CDR3 length: 15 amino acids. From germline, CDR1 is SGHRS and CDR2 YFSETQ. The CDR3 region is CASSPGGTNTGELFF. CDR3 DNA: TGCGCCAGCAGCCCCGGGGGCACGAACACCGGGGAGCTGTTTTTT.

A single count supports this clone. The rearrangement uses TRBV2 and TRBJ1-2; 7 positions agree with TRBD1. V gave up 6 bases and J gave up 8 bases; unmatched junction bases: 15. Germline V gene data show CDR1 as SNHLY and CDR2 as FYNNEI. The CDR3 contains 15 residues. CDR3 in amino acids: CASSATGQPQQGYTF. CDR3 DNA sequence: TGTGCCAGCAGCGCCACGGGACAGCCTCAACAGGGCTACACCTTC. Full variable domain (rest looked up from reference TRBV2 and TRBJ1-2): EPEVTQTPSHQVTQMGQEVILRCVPISNHLYFYWYRQILGQKVEFLVSFYNNEISEKSEIFDDQFSVERPDGSNFTLKIRSTKLEDSAMYFCASSATGQPQQGYTFGSGTRLTVV.

The chain links TRBV6-1 to TRBJ1-1, with D maybe TRBD1 (6 bases). Germline loops: CDR1 MNHNS, CDR2 SASEGT. The CDR3 is 12 residues long. V was cut by 6 bases and J by 1 base, with 6 bases left in between. This chain's CDR3 is CASRTGNTEAFF. The CDR3 coding sequence is TGTGCCAGCAGGACAGGGAACACTGAAGCTTTCTTT.

V is TRBV30 and J is TRBJ2-5; no definite D call. The length of the CDR3 is 14 residues. Per germline, CDR1 GTSNPN and CDR2 SVGIG (reference sequence). V was clipped by 1 base and J by 5 bases, with 14 bases between them. The CDR3 protein is CAWSGLGEMETQYF. CDR3 DNA sequence: TGTGCCTGGAGTGGCCTTGGAGAGATGGAGACCCAGTACTTC.

This sequence joins TRBV5-1 and TRBJ1-1; D is ambiguous. This CDR3 comprises 15 residues. Trimming shortened V by 3 bases and J by 1 base, and 13 bases separated the two germline ends. Germline V gene sequence: CDR1 SGHRS, CDR2 YFSETQ. In DNA, the CDR3 is TGCGCCAGCAGCTCGATGCTCGTGGAGAACACTGAAGCTTTCTTT. It translates to CASSSMLVENTEAFF.

This clone was counted between two and nine times. J is TRBJ1-2 and V is TRBV18, with 9 bases identical to TRBD1. Losses at the gene ends were 4 bases for V and 6 bases for J; bases not matched to a gene: 3. Germline V lookup: CDR1 KGHSH, CDR2 LQKENI. The CDR3 consists of 13 residues. CDR3 bases: TGTGCCAGCTCACGGACAGGGGAAAATGGCTACACCTTC. It is translated as CASSRTGENGYTF.

The chain combines TRBV5-4 with TRBJ1-1; the D gene is possibly TRBD1 (6 bases). The V gene's germline CDR1 is SGHNT and CDR2 YYREEE (reference sequence). There are 15 residues in the CDR3. The V end lost 0 bases, the J end lost 1 base, and 10 bases lay between the germline ends. CDR3 protein: CASSLDPTGNTEAFF. The CDR3 nucleotides are TGTGCCAGCAGCTTGGATCCGACAGGGAACACTGAAGCTTTCTTT.